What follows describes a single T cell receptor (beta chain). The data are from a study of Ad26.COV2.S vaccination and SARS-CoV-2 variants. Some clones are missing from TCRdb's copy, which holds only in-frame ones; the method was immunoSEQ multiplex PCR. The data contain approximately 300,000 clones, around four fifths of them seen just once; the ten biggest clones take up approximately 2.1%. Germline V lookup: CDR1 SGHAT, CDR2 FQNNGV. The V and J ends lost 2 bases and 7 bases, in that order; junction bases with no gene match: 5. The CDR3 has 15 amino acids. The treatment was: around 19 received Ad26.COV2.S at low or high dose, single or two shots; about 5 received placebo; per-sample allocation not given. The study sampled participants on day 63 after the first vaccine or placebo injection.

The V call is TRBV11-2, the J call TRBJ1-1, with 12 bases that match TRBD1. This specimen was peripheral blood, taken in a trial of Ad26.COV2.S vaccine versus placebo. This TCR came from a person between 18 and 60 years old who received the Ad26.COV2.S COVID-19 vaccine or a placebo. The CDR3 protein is CASSLRGTGGFEAFF. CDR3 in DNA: TGTGCCAGCAGCTTAAGGGGGACAGGGGGCTTTGAAGCTTTCTTT.